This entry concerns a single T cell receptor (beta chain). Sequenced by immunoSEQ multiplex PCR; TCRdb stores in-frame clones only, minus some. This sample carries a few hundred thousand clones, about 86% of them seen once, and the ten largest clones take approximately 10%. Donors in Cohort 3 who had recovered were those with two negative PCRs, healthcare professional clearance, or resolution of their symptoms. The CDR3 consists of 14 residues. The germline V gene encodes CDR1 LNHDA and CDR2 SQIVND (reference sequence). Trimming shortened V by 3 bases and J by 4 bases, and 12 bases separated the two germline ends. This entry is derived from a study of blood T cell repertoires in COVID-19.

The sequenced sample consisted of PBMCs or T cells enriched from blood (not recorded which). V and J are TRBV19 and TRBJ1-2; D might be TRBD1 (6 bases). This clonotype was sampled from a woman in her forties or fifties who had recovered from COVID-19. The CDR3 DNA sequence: TGTGCCAGTAGTATGGGCGGGGGCGCCTATGGCTACACCTTC. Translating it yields CASSMGGGAYGYTF.